The T cell receptor beta chain described here comes from a study of blood T cells in healthy people across ages. V was cut by 5 bases and J by 0 bases, with 8 bases left in between. The CDR3 runs 14 residues. Germline values: CDR1 MDHEN, CDR2 SYDVKM. The use of a sample-barcoded 5' primer and a J-beta primer mix characterized a second PCR of roughly 7 to 11 cycles. Unique molecular identifiers of 12 random nucleotides labeled each cDNA. Using its own MiXCR run on the 5' RACE reads, TCRdb lists one record per CDR3 protein. The sample holds 800,000 to 950,000 distinct CDR3 sequences, 25% to 30% seen once. Collection of around 10 milliliters of peripheral blood was performed for each donor. This clonotype occurred a few times. This same sample was also part of a study on T cells of mothers and their children. From that study: The sample comes from fewer than 10 healthy Caucasian donors: mothers and children.

Input material: blood. The receptor was isolated from a woman in her 40s in good health. The gene calls are TRBV28 and TRBJ1-5, with D maybe TRBD1 (6 bases). The CDR3 here is CASSRTVSNQPQHF. CDR3 coding DNA: TGTGCCAGCAGTCGGACAGTTAGCAATCAGCCCCAGCATTTT.